Each of the 11 T cell receptor beta chains below was sequenced from the same sample in a study of read filtering for tumor transcriptome and immune sequencing. The library was built from around 380 ng RNA with molecular barcoded adaptors for alpha/delta and beta/gamma chains. TCRdb passed the reads through MiXCR, listing each CDR3 protein once. The table lists around 23,000 distinct CDR3 sequences, 20% to 25% of them singletons. Sequencing was done on a sample of a population of CD138-negative cells sorted from bone marrow. Receptors originate from a donor at least 40 years old with multiple myeloma.

In the case of this clonotype: Mismatch with germline at one junction end may stem from a read error. This rearrangement joins TRBV28 to TRBJ2-1; 11 bases are shared with TRBD2. This CDR3 comprises 14 residues. Germline V gives CDR1 MDHEN, CDR2 SYDVKM. The CDR3 nucleotides read TGTGCTAGCACTAGCGGGGGCCACTGCAATGAGCAGTTCTTC. As protein: CASTSGGHCNEQFF. The full variable domain, completed using reference TRBV28 and TRBJ2-1, is DVKVTQSSRYLVKRTGEKVFLECVQDMDHENMFWYRQDPGLGLRLIYFSYDVKMKEKGDIPEGYSVSREKKERFSLILESASTNQTSMYLCASTSGGHCNEQFFGPGTRLTVL.

The sample holds many counts of this clonotype. The chain recombines TRBV7-3 with TRBJ2-3; 7 positions agree with TRBD1. Germline V lookup: CDR1 SGHTA, CDR2 FQGTGA. The CDR3 spans 13 residues. Trimming removed 4 bases from V and 6 bases from J; junction bases left unmatched: 4. The CDR3 sequence: CASSSTGADTQYF. The CDR3 DNA reads TGTGCCAGCAGCTCAACAGGGGCCGATACGCAGTATTTT. Looking up the rest from reference TRBV7-3 and TRBJ2-3 gives the full variable domain: GAGVSQTPSNKVTEKGKYVELRCDPISGHTALYWYRQSLGQGPEFLIYFQGTGAADDSGLPNDRFFAVRPEGSVSTLKIQRTERGDSAVYLCASSSTGADTQYFGPGTRLTVL.

This clonotype appeared many times. V and J are TRBV3-1 and TRBJ2-3, with 12 bases matching TRBD2. This CDR3 is built from 15 residues. The ends lost 4 bases at V and 7 bases at J; junction bases unmatched: 6. Germline-derived CDR1 and CDR2 are LGHDT and YNNKEL (reference sequence). This CDR3 reads CASSPSSGGANTQYF. In DNA form, the CDR3 reads TGTGCCAGCAGCCCCTCTAGCGGGGGGGCGAATACGCAGTATTTT.

This clonotype has a handful of counts. This sequence joins TRBV5-4 and TRBJ2-6; the D call may be TRBD1 or TRBD2 (5 bases each). V was trimmed by 4 bases and J by 0 bases, leaving 14 bases between them. Germline CDR1 and CDR2: SGHNT and YYREEE (reference sequence). The CDR3 consists of 17 residues. The CDR3 nucleotides read TGTGCCAGCAGCCCCGGGACGCGAGACTCTGGGGCCAACGTCCTGACTTTC. This sequence encodes CASSPGTRDSGANVLTF.

The chain uses TRBV21-1 and TRBJ2-1; the D call TRBD2 from the table was never checked on the DNA. TRBV21-1 is deemed a pseudogene. CDR3 size: 17 residues. CDR3 protein: CASSRSKLAGDYNEQFF. For the CDR3, the DNA is TGTGCCAGCAGCAGATCTAAGCTAGCGGGAGATTACAACGAGCAGTTCTTC.

This clonotype has ten or more counts. The V gene is TRBV5-1, the J gene TRBJ1-1, with a weak D call TRBD1 (6 bases). This CDR3 is 14 amino acids long. Deletions cut 0 bases from V and 2 bases from J, with 8 bases between. CDR1 and CDR2 from the germline V gene are SGHRS and YFSETQ. The CDR3 nucleotides are TGCGCCAGCAGCTTGGCAGGGGCAAACACTGAAGCTTTCTTT. Encoded protein: CASSLAGANTEAFF.

This chain's CDR3 is CASSFLGGAQETQYF. The CDR3 DNA reads as TGTGCCAGCAGTTTTTTGGGGGGGGCCCAAGAGACCCAGTACTTC. The J gene is TRBJ2-5, the V gene TRBV12-3 or TRBV12-4, with D possibly being TRBD2 (7 bases). The CDR3 covers 15 residues. V lost 3 bases, J lost 1 base, and 12 bases lay in between.

This clonotype was seen many times. This rearrangement joins TRBV5-6 to TRBJ2-3; weak D call: TRBD1 (5 bases). Trimming removed 4 bases at V and 4 bases at J, with 13 bases between. From germline, CDR1 is SGHDT and CDR2 YYEEEE. This CDR3 is 14 amino acids long. In DNA form, the CDR3 reads TGTGCCAGCAGCGCAGGGTTATACGCAGATACGCAGTATTTT. Translated: CASSAGLYADTQYF.

This clonotype was counted a few times. The V gene is TRBV9, the J gene TRBJ2-3; 8 nucleotides agree with TRBD1. CDR3 length equals 14 residues. V lost 3 bases to trimming and J lost 6 bases; unmatched junction nucleotides: 6. Germline CDR1 is SGDLS and CDR2 is YYNGEE. CDR3 protein: CASSAGQGLDTQYF. The CDR3 DNA follows: TGTGCCAGCAGCGCAGGACAGGGACTCGATACGCAGTATTTT.

This clonotype was counted a few times. V gene TRBV4-1 combines with J gene TRBJ1-6; possible D gene TRBD1, 6 bases. The CDR3 has 16 residues. V lost 6 bases and J 9 bases, leaving 21 bases between the germline ends. Germline assignment: CDR1 MGHRA and CDR2 YSYEKL. The CDR3 nucleotides read TGCGCCAGCAGACAGGGTCCCTTAGAGCATAGTTCACCCCTCCACTTT. Translation gives CASRQGPLEHSSPLHF.

This clonotype was counted at least ten times. The rearrangement joins TRBV11-2 to TRBJ2-7; 9 bases agree with TRBD1. CDR1 is SGHAT, CDR2 FQNNGV, per germline. Germline trimming cut 4 bases from V and 4 bases from J; bases unmatched to any gene: 8. This CDR3 region has 15 residues. The CDR3 here is CASSSSGTGMYEQYF. The CDR3 DNA follows: TGTGCCAGCAGCTCCAGTGGGACAGGGATGTACGAGCAGTACTTC.